Below, 24 T cell receptor beta chains from the same sample are listed, as sequenced in a study of blood T cell repertoires in COVID-19. Assay used: immunoSEQ multiplex PCR; TCRdb lists only in-frame clones, some missing. The sample includes 150,000 to 200,000 clones, 70% to 80% of them seen just once. The source material was peripheral blood. The receptors stem from a woman aged 40-49 years with COVID-19, enrolled during active disease.

The chain recombines TRBV10-2 with TRBJ2-2; 8 bases align to TRBD2. The V segment lost 2 bases and the J segment 4 bases; nucleotides outside the gene matches: 12. CDR3 length: 18 amino acids. CDR1 WSHSY and CDR2 SAAADI come from the germline V gene. DNA for the CDR3: TGCGCCAGCAGTGAGGGAACGGGAGGGCCTAGAGGCACCGGGGAGCTGTTTTTT. Translating it yields CASSEGTGGPRGTGELFF.

The chain employs TRBV19 and TRBJ1-4; TRBD1 aligns across 7 bases. This CDR3 has 19 residues. The germline gives CDR1 LNHDA, CDR2 SQIVND (reference sequence). Losses at the gene ends were 6 bases for V and 0 bases for J; bases not matched to a gene: 16. CDR3 in DNA: TGTGCCAGTAGGTCAGGGGGGACAGCCCTTCATCCAACTAATGAAAAACTGTTTTTT. Protein: CASRSGGTALHPTNEKLFF.

In nucleotides, the CDR3 is TGTGCCAGCAGCCAAGACAGGGGCGGTGAGCAGTTCTTC. As protein: CASSQDRGGEQFF. The genes are TRBV7-3 and TRBJ2-1; 8 nucleotides align to TRBD1. The CDR3 has 13 residues. Trimming removed 5 bases from V and 9 bases from J; junction bases left unmatched: 6. CDR1 is SGHTA, CDR2 FQGTGA, per germline.

The chain is built from TRBV4-1 and TRBJ1-4, with a possible D match to TRBD1 (6 bases). The CDR3 consists of 17 residues. In germline, CDR1 is MGHRA, CDR2 YSYEKL. Trimming left V 1 base short and J 8 bases short, with 20 bases between. In nucleotides, the CDR3 is TGCGCCAGCAGCCAAGGTAGTCGGGGGGCGATCGGAGAAAAACTGTTTTTT. It specifies CASSQGSRGAIGEKLFF.

The chain employs TRBV4-2 and TRBJ1-2; D uncertain. Germline V gene data show CDR1 as LGHNA and CDR2 as YNFKEQ. Trimming shortened V by 0 bases and J by 4 bases, and 12 bases separated the two germline ends. This CDR3 is built from 15 residues. The CDR3 sequence is CASSQDQALFYGYTF. CDR3 nucleotides: TGTGCCAGCAGCCAAGATCAGGCGCTATTCTATGGCTACACCTTC.

The rearrangement uses TRBV7-9 and TRBJ1-2; 8 nucleotides agree with TRBD1. CDR3 length: 14 residues. Germline V lookup: CDR1 SEHNR, CDR2 FQNEAQ (reference sequence). V shed 3 bases and J 4 bases; nucleotides not matched to a gene: 4. The DNA for the CDR3 is TGTGCCAGCAGCTTTGGCGGGACAGGCTATGGCTACACCTTC. This gives the protein CASSFGGTGYGYTF.

V and J are TRBV7-9 and TRBJ1-1; D possibly corresponds to TRBD1 (6 bases). The CDR3 length is 12 residues. Trimming removed 1 base from V and 7 bases from J, with 7 bases in between. Germline V gives CDR1 SEHNR, CDR2 FQNEAQ (reference sequence). CDR3 in amino acids: CASSLGGLEAFF. The CDR3 DNA reads TGTGCCAGCAGCTTAGGGGGGCTTGAAGCTTTCTTT.

This chain links TRBV11-2 with TRBJ2-1; TRBD2 matches at 9 bases. The germline V gene has CDR1 SGHAT and CDR2 FQNNGV. CDR3 length: 13 amino acids. J gave up 15 bases and V 0 bases, and 6 bases lay outside the gene matches. The CDR3 DNA follows: TGTGCCAGCAGCTTAGATCCAGCGGGAGGTTTGTTCTTC. Translating it yields CASSLDPAGGLFF.

This chain uses TRBV2 with TRBJ1-2, with 7 bases fitting TRBD1. Germline V lookup: CDR1 SNHLY, CDR2 FYNNEI. V shed 6 bases, J shed 4 bases, and the junction held 5 bases outside the gene matches. The CDR3 covers 13 residues. The CDR3 DNA follows: TGTGCCAGCAGAGGGGACAGCTTCTATGGCTACACCTTC. The encoded protein is CASRGDSFYGYTF.

This chain uses TRBV5-1 with TRBJ1-1; TRBD1 matches at 8 bases. This CDR3 has 14 amino acids. The V segment lost 4 bases and the J segment 1 base; nucleotides outside the gene matches: 3. Germline assignment: CDR1 SGHRS and CDR2 YFSETQ. As DNA, the CDR3 is TGCGCCAGCAGCCCAGGGACAGGGAACACTGAAGCTTTCTTT. Its translation: CASSPGTGNTEAFF.

The J gene is TRBJ2-5, the V gene TRBV5-4; TRBD2 agrees at 9 bases. Unmatched junction bases numbered 14, after V lost 4 bases and J lost 7 bases. This CDR3 has 16 residues. Germline V lookup: CDR1 SGHNT, CDR2 YYREEE (reference sequence). The CDR3 nucleotides are TGTGCCAGCAGCGATCACGGCCGCGGGGGGGCTGCGACCCAGTACTTC. This sequence encodes CASSDHGRGGAATQYF.

The V gene is TRBV4-3, the J gene TRBJ1-2, with D possibly matching TRBD1 (5 bases). The CDR3 loop spans 13 amino acids. Germline V gene sequence: CDR1 LGHNA, CDR2 YSLEER. V was shortened by 5 bases and J by 2 bases, with 9 bases between the two germline ends. CDR3 nucleotide sequence: TGCGCCAGCAGCGCTCAGGGAAACTATGGCTACACCTTC. Translated, it gives CASSAQGNYGYTF.

This chain connects TRBV11-2 to TRBJ2-6, with D possibly being TRBD1 (5 bases). The CDR3 has 16 amino acids. The V end was cut by 6 bases, the J end by 3 bases, with 15 bases between. Per germline, CDR1 SGHAT and CDR2 FQNNGV. This CDR3 is CASSTEVRVGANVLTF. The DNA for the CDR3 is TGTGCCAGCAGTACTGAGGTCAGGGTTGGGGCCAACGTCCTGACTTTC.

This clone was counted once. The J gene is TRBJ2-6, the V gene TRBV9; 7 bases agree with TRBD1. J gave up 0 bases and V 0 bases, and 9 bases lay outside the gene matches. This CDR3 region has 19 residues. Germline CDR1 is SGDLS and CDR2 is YYNGEE. In DNA form, the CDR3 reads TGTGCCAGCAGCGTAGCTACGGGACAGCTCTTCTCTGGGGCCAACGTCCTGACTTTC. It codes for CASSVATGQLFSGANVLTF.

CDR3 sequence (DNA): TGTGCCATGAGAGGGGGCTCCTACAATGAGCAGTTCTTC. It is translated as CAMRGGSYNEQFF. The chain joins TRBV10-3 to TRBJ2-1, with a possible D match to TRBD1 (6 bases). The CDR3 is 13 residues long. The germline V gene encodes CDR1 ENHRY and CDR2 SYGVKD. V lost 9 bases and J lost 0, with 9 bases in between.

The chain recombines TRBV5-1 with TRBJ2-1; 9 nucleotides match TRBD1. This CDR3 region has 16 residues. The germline gives CDR1 SGHRS, CDR2 YFSETQ. V shed 4 bases and J 3 bases; nucleotides not matched to a gene: 8. CDR3: CASSTGTGNIYNEQFF. The CDR3 DNA reads TGCGCCAGCAGCACCGGGACAGGGAATATCTACAATGAGCAGTTCTTC.

This chain connects TRBV7-9 to TRBJ1-2, with 8 bases lining up with TRBD1. The V segment lost 5 bases and the J segment 8 bases; nucleotides outside the gene matches: 13. Looked up from germline, CDR1 is SEHNR and CDR2 is FQNEAQ (reference sequence). The CDR3 spans 15 residues. CDR3 in DNA: TGTGCCAGCAGCGTACAGGGGGGCTTTACGGGAGGCTACACCTTC. This translates into CASSVQGGFTGGYTF.

The V gene is TRBV4-1, the J gene TRBJ1-4; TRBD1 agrees at 9 bases. Germline V gives CDR1 MGHRA, CDR2 YSYEKL. V was clipped by 1 base and J by 7 bases; unmatched bases: 10. The CDR3 spans 17 residues. CDR3 in amino acids: CASSQGSGTGPGEKLFF. CDR3 nucleotide sequence: TGCGCCAGCAGCCAAGGGTCCGGGACAGGGCCGGGTGAAAAACTGTTTTTT.

The chain links TRBV5-1 to TRBJ2-5, with 8 bases aligning to TRBD2. Germline CDR1 and CDR2: SGHRS and YFSETQ. There are 16 residues in the CDR3. V lost 4 bases to trimming and J lost 2 bases; unmatched junction nucleotides: 10. The CDR3 sequence is CASSRGGQVSQETQYF. CDR3 nucleotide sequence: TGCGCCAGCAGCCGGGGGGGCCAAGTTTCTCAAGAGACCCAGTACTTC. Full variable domain (missing parts from reference TRBV5-1 and TRBJ2-5): KAGVTQTPRYLIKTRGQQVTLSCSPISGHRSVSWYQQTPGQGLQFLFEYFSETQRNKGNFPGRFSGRQFSNSRSEMNVSTLELGDSALYLCASSRGGQVSQETQYFGPGTRLLVL.

This rearrangement joins TRBV5-4 to TRBJ2-5, with 9 positions matching TRBD2. The CDR3 sequence is 15 residues long. The V gene end was trimmed by 2 bases and the J gene end by 4 bases; junction bases not matched to a gene: 6. Germline loops: CDR1 SGHNT, CDR2 YYREEE (reference sequence). The CDR3: CASSLWRGGSETQYF. CDR3 sequence (DNA): TGTGCCAGCAGCTTATGGCGGGGGGGCTCAGAGACCCAGTACTTC.

V is TRBV15 and J is TRBJ1-4; 7 bases map to TRBD1. Looked up from germline, CDR1 is LNHNV and CDR2 is YYDKDF (reference sequence). The CDR3 runs to 15 residues. The V segment lost 1 base and the J segment 4 bases; nucleotides outside the gene matches: 3. The CDR3, as DNA: TGTGCCACCAGCAGAGTAGGGACAGTTAATGAAAAACTGTTTTTT. Its translation: CATSRVGTVNEKLFF.

This rearrangement joins TRBV5-5 to TRBJ2-6, with 7 positions matching TRBD1. V dropped 5 bases and J dropped 0; count of bases not matched to a gene: 8. The CDR3 is made up of 17 amino acids. The germline V gene encodes CDR1 SGHKS and CDR2 YYEKEE (reference sequence). DNA of the CDR3: TGTGCCAGCAGACTTGACAGGGCCCGCTCTGGGGCCAACGTCCTGACTTTC. This codes for CASRLDRARSGANVLTF.

Only a few counts were recorded for this clone. This chain connects TRBV27 to TRBJ2-3, with D maybe TRBD1 (5 bases). V gave up 3 bases and J gave up 0 bases, with 16 bases separating them. Germline V gene sequence: CDR1 MNHEY, CDR2 SMNVEV (reference sequence). The CDR3 is made up of 17 amino acids. The CDR3 spells CASSFRRQHSSTDTQYF. CDR3 DNA sequence: TGTGCCAGCAGTTTCCGACGACAGCATAGTAGCACAGATACGCAGTATTTT.

The chain couples TRBV3-1 (or the pseudogene TRBV3-2) to TRBJ2-1; D unclear. In germline, CDR1 is LGHDT, CDR2 YNNKEL (reference sequence). The CDR3 totals 11 residues. Deletions cut 1 base from V and 10 bases from J, with 5 bases between. CDR3 in DNA: TGTGCCAGCAGCCAAGCAAGCGAGCAGTTCTTC. Translating gives CASSQASEQFF.